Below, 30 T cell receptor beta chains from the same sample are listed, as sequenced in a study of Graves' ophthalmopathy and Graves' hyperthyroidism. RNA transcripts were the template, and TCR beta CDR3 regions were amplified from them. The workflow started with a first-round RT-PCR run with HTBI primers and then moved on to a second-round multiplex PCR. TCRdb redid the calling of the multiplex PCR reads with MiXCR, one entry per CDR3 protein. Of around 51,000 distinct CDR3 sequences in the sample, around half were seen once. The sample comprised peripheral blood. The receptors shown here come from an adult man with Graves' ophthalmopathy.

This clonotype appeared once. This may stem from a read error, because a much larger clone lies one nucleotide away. The CDR3 region has the DNA TGTGCCAGCAGTGTAGCCGGGTCCACCTCCTACGAGCAGTACTTC. Amino acid sequence: CASSVAGSTSYEQYF. The V call is TRBV27, the J call TRBJ2-7; no clear D. Trimming took off 5 bases at V and 0 bases at J, with 14 bases between the two ends. Germline V gives CDR1 MNHEY, CDR2 SMNVEV (reference sequence). This CDR3 contains 15 residues.

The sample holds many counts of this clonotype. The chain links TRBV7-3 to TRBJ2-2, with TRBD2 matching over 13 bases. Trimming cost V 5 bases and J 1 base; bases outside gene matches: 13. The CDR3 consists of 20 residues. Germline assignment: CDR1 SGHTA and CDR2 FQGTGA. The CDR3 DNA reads TGTGCCAGCAGCCACCCCAGGGGACTAGCGGGGTGGTGGAACACCGGGGAGCTGTTTTTT. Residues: CASSHPRGLAGWWNTGELFF.

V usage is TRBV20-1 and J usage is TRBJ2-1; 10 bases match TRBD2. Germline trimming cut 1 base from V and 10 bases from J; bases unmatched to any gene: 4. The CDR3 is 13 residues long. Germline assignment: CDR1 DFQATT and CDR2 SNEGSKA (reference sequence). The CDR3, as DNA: TGCAGTGCTAGAGCCGCGGGACTAGCGGAGCAGTTCTTC. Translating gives CSARAAGLAEQFF.

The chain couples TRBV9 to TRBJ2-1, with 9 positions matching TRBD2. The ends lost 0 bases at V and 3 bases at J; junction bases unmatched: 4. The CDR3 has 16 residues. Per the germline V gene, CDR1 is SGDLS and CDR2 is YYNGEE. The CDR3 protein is CASSVGGSGGYNEQFF. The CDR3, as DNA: TGTGCCAGCAGCGTAGGCGGTAGCGGGGGCTACAATGAGCAGTTCTTC.

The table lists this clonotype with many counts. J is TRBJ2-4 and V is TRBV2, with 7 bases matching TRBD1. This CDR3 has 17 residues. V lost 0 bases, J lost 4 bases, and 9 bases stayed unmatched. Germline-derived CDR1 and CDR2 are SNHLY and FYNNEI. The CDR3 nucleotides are TGTGCCAGCAGTGAAGCCCTCAGATGGACAGGAAAAAACATTCAGTACTTC. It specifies CASSEALRWTGKNIQYF.

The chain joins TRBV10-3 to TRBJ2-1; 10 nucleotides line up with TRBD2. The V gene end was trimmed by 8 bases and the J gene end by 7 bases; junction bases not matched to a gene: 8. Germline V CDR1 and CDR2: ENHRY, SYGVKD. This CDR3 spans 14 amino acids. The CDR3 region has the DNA TGTGCCATCTCGTCGCTAGCGGGAGTGAATGAGCAGTTCTTC. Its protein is CAISSLAGVNEQFF.

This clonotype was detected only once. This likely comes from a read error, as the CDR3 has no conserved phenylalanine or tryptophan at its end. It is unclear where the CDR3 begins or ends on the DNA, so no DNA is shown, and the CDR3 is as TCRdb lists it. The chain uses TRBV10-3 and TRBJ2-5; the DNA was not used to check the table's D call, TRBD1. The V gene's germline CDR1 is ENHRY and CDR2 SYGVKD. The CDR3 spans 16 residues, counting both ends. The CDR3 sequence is CAISDGQGAYGYTFGS.

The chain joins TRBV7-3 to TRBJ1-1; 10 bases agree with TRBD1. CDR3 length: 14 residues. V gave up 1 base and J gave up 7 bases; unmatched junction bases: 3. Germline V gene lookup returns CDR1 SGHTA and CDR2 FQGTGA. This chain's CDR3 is CASSLRGTGDEAFF. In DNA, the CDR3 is TGTGCCAGCAGCTTAAGGGGGACAGGGGATGAAGCTTTCTTT.

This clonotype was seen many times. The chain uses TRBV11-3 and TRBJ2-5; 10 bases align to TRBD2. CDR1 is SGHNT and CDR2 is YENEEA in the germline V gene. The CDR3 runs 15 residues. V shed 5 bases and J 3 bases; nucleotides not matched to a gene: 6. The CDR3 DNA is TGTGCCAGCAGCCGAGGACTAGCGGCTGAAGAGACCCAGTACTTC. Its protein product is CASSRGLAAEETQYF.

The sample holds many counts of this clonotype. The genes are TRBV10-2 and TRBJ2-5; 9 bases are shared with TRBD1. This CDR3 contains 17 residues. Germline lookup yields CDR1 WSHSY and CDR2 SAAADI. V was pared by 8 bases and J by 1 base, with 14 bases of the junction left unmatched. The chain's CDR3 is CASLGQGRKLGQETQYF. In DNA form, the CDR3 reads TGCGCCAGCCTTGGACAGGGGCGGAAGTTAGGCCAAGAGACCCAGTACTTC.

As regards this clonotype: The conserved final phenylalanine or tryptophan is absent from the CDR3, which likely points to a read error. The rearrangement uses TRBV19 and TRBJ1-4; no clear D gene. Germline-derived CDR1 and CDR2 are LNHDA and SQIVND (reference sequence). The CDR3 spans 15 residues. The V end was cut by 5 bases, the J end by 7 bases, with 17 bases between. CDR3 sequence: CASSAQSGRGEKLFL. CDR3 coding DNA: TGTGCCAGTAGTGCCCAATCAGGACGGGGTGAAAAACTGTTTCTT.

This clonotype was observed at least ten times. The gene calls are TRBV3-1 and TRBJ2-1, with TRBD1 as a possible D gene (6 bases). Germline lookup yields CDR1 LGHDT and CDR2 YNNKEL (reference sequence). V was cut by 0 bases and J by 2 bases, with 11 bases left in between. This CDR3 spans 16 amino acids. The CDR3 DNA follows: TGTGCCAGCAGCCAAGATGGAGCAGGGGCCTACAATGAGCAGTTCTTC. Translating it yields CASSQDGAGAYNEQFF.

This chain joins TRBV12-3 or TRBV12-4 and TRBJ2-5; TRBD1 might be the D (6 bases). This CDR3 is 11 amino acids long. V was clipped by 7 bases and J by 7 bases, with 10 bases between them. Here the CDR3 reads CASTETGTQYF. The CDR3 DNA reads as TGTGCCAGCACTGAGACAGGGACCCAGTACTTC.

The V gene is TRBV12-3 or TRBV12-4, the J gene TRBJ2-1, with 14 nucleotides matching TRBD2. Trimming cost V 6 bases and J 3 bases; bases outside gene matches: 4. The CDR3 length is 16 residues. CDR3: CASRGLAGAVYNEQFF. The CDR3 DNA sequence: TGTGCCAGCAGGGGACTAGCGGGAGCGGTCTACAATGAGCAGTTCTTC.

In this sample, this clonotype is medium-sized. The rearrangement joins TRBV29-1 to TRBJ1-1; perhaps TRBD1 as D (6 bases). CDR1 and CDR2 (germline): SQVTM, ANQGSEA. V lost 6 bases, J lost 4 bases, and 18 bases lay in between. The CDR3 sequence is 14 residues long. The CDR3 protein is CSVNRDGVGTEAFF. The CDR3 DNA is TGCAGCGTCAACAGGGATGGGGTGGGCACTGAAGCTTTCTTT.

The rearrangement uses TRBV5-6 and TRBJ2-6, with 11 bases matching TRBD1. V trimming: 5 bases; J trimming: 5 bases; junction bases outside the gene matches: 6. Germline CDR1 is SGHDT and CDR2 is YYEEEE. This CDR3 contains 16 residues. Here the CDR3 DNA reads TGTGCCAGCAGTGTTTGGACAGGGGGCCGGGCCAACGTCCTGACTTTC. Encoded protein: CASSVWTGGRANVLTF.

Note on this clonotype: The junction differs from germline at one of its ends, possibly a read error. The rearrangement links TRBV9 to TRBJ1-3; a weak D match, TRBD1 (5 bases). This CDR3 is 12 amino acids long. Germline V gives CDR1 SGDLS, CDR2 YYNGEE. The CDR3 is CASSVGADTICF. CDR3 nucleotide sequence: TGTGCCAGCAGCGTAGGAGCGGACACCATATGTTTT.

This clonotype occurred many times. For the CDR3, the DNA is TGTGCCAGCACCCGGGGGGGGCAGGGAGGCTATGGCTACACCTTC. Its protein product is CASTRGGQGGYGYTF. V is TRBV6-1 and J is TRBJ1-2; D is possibly TRBD1 (6 bases). Between the trimmed V and J ends, which lost 7 bases and 4 bases, there was a span of 19 bases. Germline CDR1 MNHNS, CDR2 SASEGT. This CDR3 has 15 amino acids.

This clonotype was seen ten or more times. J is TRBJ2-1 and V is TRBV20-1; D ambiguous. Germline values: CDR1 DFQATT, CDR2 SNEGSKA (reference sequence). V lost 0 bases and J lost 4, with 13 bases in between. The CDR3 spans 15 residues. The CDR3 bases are TGCAGTGCTAGAGATCTTAGGGCTTATTACAATGAGCAGTTCTTC. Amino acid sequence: CSARDLRAYYNEQFF.

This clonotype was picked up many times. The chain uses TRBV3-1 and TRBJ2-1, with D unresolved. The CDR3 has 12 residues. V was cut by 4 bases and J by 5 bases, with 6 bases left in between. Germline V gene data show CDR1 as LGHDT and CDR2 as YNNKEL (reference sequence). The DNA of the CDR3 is TGTGCCAGCAGCCTGGGCGACAATGAGCAGTTCTTC. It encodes CASSLGDNEQFF.

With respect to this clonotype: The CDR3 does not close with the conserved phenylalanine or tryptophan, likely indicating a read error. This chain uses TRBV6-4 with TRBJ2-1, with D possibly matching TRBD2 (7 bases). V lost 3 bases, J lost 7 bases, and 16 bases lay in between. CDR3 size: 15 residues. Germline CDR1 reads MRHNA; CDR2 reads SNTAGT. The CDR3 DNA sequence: TGTGCCAGCAGTGAAAAAGTGGGGGGGCCGAATGAGCAGTTCTTG. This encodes CASSEKVGGPNEQFL.

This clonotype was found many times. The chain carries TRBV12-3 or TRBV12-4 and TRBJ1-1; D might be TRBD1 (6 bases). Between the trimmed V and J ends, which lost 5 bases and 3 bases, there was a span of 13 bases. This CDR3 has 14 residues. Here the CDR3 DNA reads TGTGCCAGCAGTCCTCAACAGGGCTACACTGAAGCTTTCTTT. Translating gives CASSPQQGYTEAFF.

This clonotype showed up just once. The CDR3 loop reads CASRRGVDWSYEQYF. CDR3 nucleotide sequence: TGTGCCAGTAGGCGTGGGGTGGATTGGTCCTACGAGCAGTACTTC. The rearrangement links TRBV19 to TRBJ2-7; D unclear. Germline CDR1 LNHDA, CDR2 SQIVND (reference sequence). The CDR3 runs to 15 residues. Trimming cost V 6 bases and J 1 base, with 16 bases left between them.

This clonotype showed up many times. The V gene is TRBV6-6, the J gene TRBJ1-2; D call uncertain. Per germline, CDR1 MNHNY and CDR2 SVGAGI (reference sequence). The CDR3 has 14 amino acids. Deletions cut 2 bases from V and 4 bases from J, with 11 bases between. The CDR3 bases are TGTGCCAGCAGTTACAAAGGACCCACCTATGGCTACACCTTC. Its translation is CASSYKGPTYGYTF.

The CDR3 is CASCTGGSEQFF. The CDR3 nucleotides are TGTGCCAGCTGCACAGGGGGCAGTGAGCAGTTCTTC. The J gene is TRBJ2-1, the V gene TRBV27; 9 bases are a match to TRBD1. The germline V gene encodes CDR1 MNHEY and CDR2 SMNVEV (reference sequence). The CDR3 consists of 12 residues. V gave up 8 bases and J gave up 9 bases; unmatched junction bases: 5.

The CDR3 spells CASSPSAFF. CDR3 nucleotides: TGTGCCAGCAGCCCATCCGCTTTCTTT. This chain joins TRBV3-1 and TRBJ1-1; D is uncertain. CDR3 length: 9 amino acids. Germline values: CDR1 LGHDT, CDR2 YNNKEL (reference sequence). V was pared by 4 bases and J by 11 bases, with 5 bases between.

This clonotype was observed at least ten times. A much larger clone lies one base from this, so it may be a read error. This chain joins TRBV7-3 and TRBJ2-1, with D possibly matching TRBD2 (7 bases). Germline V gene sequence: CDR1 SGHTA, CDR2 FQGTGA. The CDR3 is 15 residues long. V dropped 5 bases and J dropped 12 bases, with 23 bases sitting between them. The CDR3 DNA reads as TGTGCCAGCAGCCCTAGAGGAAACAGGGAGGGTGGGCAGTTCTTC. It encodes CASSPRGNREGGQFF.

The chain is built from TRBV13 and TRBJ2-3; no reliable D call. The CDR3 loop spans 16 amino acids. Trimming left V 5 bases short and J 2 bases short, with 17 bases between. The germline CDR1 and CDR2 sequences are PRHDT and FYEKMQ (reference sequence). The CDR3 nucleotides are TGTGCCAGCAGCCGGTCGGTCGGGCTTATCACAGATACGCAGTATTTT. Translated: CASSRSVGLITDTQYF.

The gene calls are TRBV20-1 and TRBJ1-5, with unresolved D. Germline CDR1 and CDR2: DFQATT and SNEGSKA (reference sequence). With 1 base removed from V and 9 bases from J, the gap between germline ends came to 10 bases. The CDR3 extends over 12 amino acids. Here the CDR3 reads CSARGGPLPQHF. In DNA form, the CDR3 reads TGCAGTGCTAGAGGCGGCCCCTTGCCCCAGCATTTT.

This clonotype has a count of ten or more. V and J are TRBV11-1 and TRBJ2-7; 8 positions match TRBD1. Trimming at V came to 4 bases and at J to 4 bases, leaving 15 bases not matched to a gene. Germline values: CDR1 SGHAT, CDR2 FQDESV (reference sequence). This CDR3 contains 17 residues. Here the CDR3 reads CASSSGNGQGNRYEQYF. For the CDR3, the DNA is TGTGCCAGCAGCTCGGGTAATGGACAGGGCAATAGGTACGAGCAGTACTTC. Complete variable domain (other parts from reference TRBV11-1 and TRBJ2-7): EAEVAQSPRYKITEKSQAVAFWCDPISGHATLYWYRQILGQGPELLVQFQDESVVDDSQLPKDRFSAERLKGVDSTLKIQPAELGDSAMYLCASSSGNGQGNRYEQYFGPGTRLTVT.